One and the same sample provided the 14 T cell receptor beta chains below, sequenced in a study of regulatory T cells in long-lasting Graves disease. The authors built TCR beta libraries using iRepertoire HTBI primers and Arm-PCR of CDR3 regions. TCRdb processed the multiplex PCR reads anew with MiXCR; each CDR3 protein has one entry. This table has fewer than 350,000 distinct CDR3 sequences, approximately 20% appearing once. Time point of the sample: newly diagnosed GD, antithyroid drugs for less than 3 months. Following extraction of RNA from PBMCs, that RNA was used to make the TCR library. Sample: peripheral blood mononuclear cells (PBMCs), taken at new diagnosis, from a patient treated with antithyroid drugs. The receptor set was obtained from a female donor with Graves disease.

The sample holds many counts of this clonotype. V gene TRBV19 combines with J gene TRBJ1-2; 7 nucleotides agree with TRBD1. The V gene end was trimmed by 0 bases and the J gene end by 4 bases; junction bases not matched to a gene: 14. The CDR3 is 18 amino acids. In germline, CDR1 is LNHDA, CDR2 SQIVND (reference sequence). CDR3 nucleotide sequence: TGTGCCAGTAGTATAGAGCCTTTGAGGACAGGAGGAGGCTATGGCTACACCTTC. It codes for CASSIEPLRTGGGYGYTF.

This clonotype showed up many times. This chain links TRBV4-1 with TRBJ1-4; 9 bases line up with TRBD1. This CDR3 comprises 15 residues. V lost 4 bases and J lost 8; bases outside the gene matches: 8. Germline V CDR1 and CDR2: MGHRA, YSYEKL. The CDR3 region is CASSLIQGANEKLFF. CDR3 nucleotide sequence: TGCGCCAGCAGCCTAATACAGGGGGCGAACGAAAAACTGTTTTTT.

At least ten counts were recorded for this clonotype. This chain connects TRBV28 to TRBJ1-1; 7 bases match TRBD1. Germline CDR1 reads MDHEN; CDR2 reads SYDVKM. The J segment lost 5 bases and the V segment lost 5 bases, leaving 11 bases of the junction unmatched. The CDR3 totals 15 residues. CDR3 amino acids: CASSPTGIRRTEAFF. In nucleotides, the CDR3 is TGTGCCAGCAGTCCGACAGGGATTCGACGGACTGAAGCTTTCTTT.

The chain couples TRBV28 to TRBJ1-1; TRBD1 might be the D (6 bases). The CDR3 runs to 13 residues. The V end was cut by 6 bases, the J end by 5 bases, with 13 bases between. The germline CDR1 and CDR2 sequences are MDHEN and SYDVKM. The CDR3 region is CASRTHRDTEAFF. The CDR3 region has the DNA TGTGCCAGCAGGACTCACAGGGATACTGAAGCTTTCTTT.

The sample holds many counts of this clonotype. The J gene is TRBJ2-7, the V gene TRBV10-3; TRBD1 matches at 7 bases. With V trimmed by 3 bases and J by 1 base, 6 bases remained unmatched. The CDR3 has 15 amino acids. From germline, CDR1 is ENHRY and CDR2 SYGVKD. The CDR3 is CAISDHKGQSYEQYF. Here the CDR3 DNA reads TGTGCCATCAGTGACCATAAGGGACAGTCCTACGAGCAGTACTTC.

This rearrangement joins TRBV15 to TRBJ2-5; no clear D gene. This CDR3 region has 14 residues. V lost 3 bases, J lost 5 bases, and 13 bases lay in between. CDR1 and CDR2 from the germline V gene are LNHNV and YYDKDF (reference sequence). The CDR3 region has the DNA TGTGCCACCAGCAGTGGACCTGAGGCCGAGACCCAGTACTTC. It codes for CATSSGPEAETQYF.

Many counts were recorded for this clonotype. The chain has TRBV11-2 and TRBJ2-4, with 8 bases identical to TRBD1. This CDR3 contains 16 residues. CDR1 and CDR2 from the germline V gene are SGHAT and FQNNGV. V lost 5 bases to trimming and J lost 1 base; unmatched junction nucleotides: 7. The CDR3 spells CASSPGTGRAKNIQYF. For the CDR3, the DNA is TGTGCCAGCAGCCCTGGGACAGGAAGGGCCAAAAACATTCAGTACTTC.

This clonotype was detected only a few times. The V and J genes are TRBV6-2 or TRBV6-3 and TRBJ2-7; tentative D call: TRBD2 (6 bases). CDR1 MNHEY and CDR2 SVGEGT come from the germline V gene. The CDR3 loop spans 14 amino acids. Trimming pared 5 bases from V and 5 bases from J, leaving 16 bases between. CDR3 sequence: CASSEVGGDDEQYF. CDR3 nucleotide sequence: TGTGCCAGCAGTGAAGTCGGAGGGGACGACGAGCAGTACTTC.

This clonotype was recorded a few times. The chain joins TRBV19 to TRBJ1-5; a weak D match, TRBD1 (5 bases). Looked up from germline, CDR1 is LNHDA and CDR2 is SQIVND (reference sequence). V was cut by 8 bases and J by 2 bases, with 16 bases left in between. This CDR3 is built from 15 residues. The CDR3 is CASSTGTSGNQPQHF. In DNA, the CDR3 is TGTGCCAGTTCAACCGGGACCAGCGGCAATCAGCCCCAGCATTTT.

The V gene is TRBV7-6, the J gene TRBJ2-3; D gene unclear. The ends were cut back, 0 bases at V and 6 bases at J, with 7 bases in the middle. CDR1 SGHVS and CDR2 FNYEAQ come from the germline V gene. The CDR3 covers 13 residues. The CDR3 nucleotides are TGTGCCAGCAGCTTAGCGCAGCTGGATACGCAGTATTTT. Translated, it gives CASSLAQLDTQYF.

This clonotype came up many times. This chain connects TRBV6-2 or TRBV6-3 to TRBJ2-1; 7 nucleotides match TRBD2. The CDR3 has 14 residues. Germline lookup yields CDR1 MNHEY and CDR2 SVGEGT. Germline trimming cut 8 bases from V and 8 bases from J; bases unmatched to any gene: 12. The CDR3 loop reads CASVTSPRLHEQFF. DNA of the CDR3: TGTGCCAGCGTGACTAGCCCCAGGTTGCATGAGCAGTTCTTC.

The table lists this clonotype with a few counts. The chain has TRBV3-1 and TRBJ1-2; 9 nucleotides agree with TRBD1. CDR3 length equals 15 residues. With V trimmed by 4 bases and J by 4 bases, 7 bases remained unmatched. Germline loops: CDR1 LGHDT, CDR2 YNNKEL (reference sequence). For the CDR3, the DNA is TGTGCCAGCAGCCGCCGCGGGACAGGGACCTATGGCTACACCTTC. The encoded protein is CASSRRGTGTYGYTF.

This clonotype is a singleton in its sample. Since a much larger clone is just one base distant, this may be a read error. V is TRBV20-1 and J is TRBJ2-7; no clear D gene. The CDR3 runs to 14 residues. V lost 3 bases, J lost 2 bases, and 14 bases lay in between. The V gene's germline CDR1 is DFQATT and CDR2 SNEGSKA (reference sequence). The CDR3 DNA follows: TGCAGTGCTAGCTCTGGCGGAGCCACCTACGAGCAGTACTTC. Its translation: CSASSGGATYEQYF.

There are many counts of this clonotype. J is TRBJ1-5 and V is TRBV28; TRBD1 is a possible D gene (6 bases). The germline V and J ends were trimmed by 5 bases and 0 bases, with 11 bases remaining between them. CDR1 is MDHEN, CDR2 SYDVKM, per germline. CDR3 size: 15 residues. The CDR3 spells CASSPTGYSNQPQHF. CDR3 nucleotide sequence: TGTGCCAGCAGTCCGACAGGATATAGCAATCAGCCCCAGCATTTT.